These 18 T cell receptor beta chains share one sample of origin, sequenced in a study of cytomegalovirus exposure and HLA in healthy donors. 13 Jbeta primers and 60 Vbeta primers were used for the PCR. Only in-frame clones appear in the TCRdb table, and some are missing; sequencing was by immunoSEQ multiplex PCR. Here the sample spans about 190,000 clones, more than 65% being singletons. What was sequenced was PBMCs. Receptor source: a man between 40 and 49 years old in good health and CMV-seropositive.

This chain uses TRBV15 with TRBJ2-1, with D maybe TRBD1 (6 bases). The CDR3 runs to 12 residues. Germline V lookup: CDR1 LNHNV, CDR2 YYDKDF (reference sequence). The V and J ends lost 2 bases and 10 bases respectively, with 9 bases between them. The CDR3 sequence is CATSRTGTEQFF. CDR3 nucleotide sequence: TGTGCCACCAGCAGAACCGGGACAGAGCAGTTCTTC. Full variable domain (rest looked up from reference TRBV15 and TRBJ2-1): DAMVIQNPRYQVTQFGKPVTLSCSQTLNHNVMYWYQQKSSQAPKLLFHYYDKDFNNEADTPDNFQSRRPNTSFCFLDIRSPGLGDTAMYLCATSRTGTEQFFGPGTRLTVL.

The rearrangement links TRBV28 to TRBJ2-5, with TRBD2 identical over 10 bases. Trimming removed 5 bases from V and 5 bases from J; junction bases left unmatched: 2. Per germline, CDR1 MDHEN and CDR2 SYDVKM. The CDR3 sequence is 13 residues long. CDR3: CASSPTSGETQYF. In DNA form, the CDR3 reads TGTGCCAGCAGTCCGACTAGCGGGGAGACCCAGTACTTC.

The chain is built from TRBV30 and TRBJ2-1, with 8 bases identical to TRBD2. CDR3 length: 14 amino acids. Germline V CDR1 and CDR2: GTSNPN, SVGIG (reference sequence). V lost 4 bases and J lost 0; bases outside the gene matches: 2. The CDR3 is CAWKSGSSYNEQFF. In DNA, the CDR3 is TGTGCCTGGAAAAGCGGGAGCTCCTACAATGAGCAGTTCTTC.

The J gene is TRBJ1-1, the V gene TRBV27; TRBD1 is a possible D gene (6 bases). Trimming left V 4 bases short and J 1 base short, with 16 bases between. The CDR3 loop spans 16 amino acids. Germline V lookup: CDR1 MNHEY, CDR2 SMNVEV (reference sequence). CDR3 in amino acids: CASSWGPGKGNTEAFF. CDR3 DNA: TGTGCCAGCAGTTGGGGGCCAGGGAAAGGGAACACTGAAGCTTTCTTT.

This rearrangement joins TRBV29-1 to TRBJ2-5; tentative D call: TRBD1 (5 bases). The CDR3 has 12 amino acids. CDR1 is SQVTM, CDR2 ANQGSEA, per germline. The V gene lost 6 bases and the J gene lost 5 bases, with 13 bases spanning the gap. CDR3 amino acids: CSVLDSTETQYF. The CDR3 bases are TGCAGCGTCCTCGACAGTACGGAGACCCAGTACTTC.

V and J are TRBV7-2 and TRBJ2-7, with 8 bases identical to TRBD2. This CDR3 comprises 15 residues. V dropped 2 bases and J dropped 3; count of bases not matched to a gene: 6. Germline loops: CDR1 SGHTA, CDR2 FQGNSA. CDR3 nucleotides: TGTGCCAGCAGCTTACGTCGGGGGGGTGACTACGAGCAGTACTTC. It specifies CASSLRRGGDYEQYF.

CDR3 nucleotides: TGTGCCAGCAGTTCCTACAGGGATGGGGCCAACGTCCTGACTTTC. It specifies CASSSYRDGANVLTF. This chain joins TRBV27 and TRBJ2-6, with D possibly TRBD1 on 6 matching bases. The CDR3 contains 15 residues. The V and J ends lost 4 bases and 3 bases respectively, with 10 bases between them. From germline, CDR1 is MNHEY and CDR2 SMNVEV (reference sequence). The complete variable domain, with remaining parts taken from reference TRBV27 and TRBJ2-6, reads EAQVTQNPRYLITVTGKKLTVTCSQNMNHEYMSWYRQDPGLGLRQIYYSMNVEVTDKGDVPEGYKVSRKEKRNFPLILESPSPNQTSLYFCASSSYRDGANVLTFGAGSRLTVL.

The CDR3 bases are TGTGCCAGCAGCTTGGCTTCAGAAGTCTATGGCTACACCTTC. It translates to CASSLASEVYGYTF. This sequence joins TRBV5-4 and TRBJ1-2, with unresolved D. Germline loops: CDR1 SGHNT, CDR2 YYREEE (reference sequence). The CDR3 spans 14 residues. V was pared by 0 bases and J by 4 bases, with 10 bases between.

As for this clone: A junction boundary mismatches the germline segment, possibly from a read error. The V call is TRBV10-3, the J call TRBJ2-1; the match to TRBD1 covers 7 bases. The CDR3 extends over 13 amino acids. CDR1 is ENHRY and CDR2 is SYGVKD in the germline V gene. CDR3 sequence (DNA): TGTGCCAGCAGTCCCCGACAGGGTAATGAGCAGTTCTTC. Protein product: CASSPRQGNEQFF.

This rearrangement joins TRBV12-5 to TRBJ1-2; weak D call: TRBD1 (5 bases). CDR1 and CDR2 (germline): LGHNT, FRNRAP. The CDR3 loop spans 13 amino acids. The V and J ends lost 5 bases and 2 bases respectively, with 9 bases between them. The DNA for the CDR3 is TGTGCTAGTGGTCTACAGGAAAACTATGGCTACACCTTC. It specifies CASGLQENYGYTF.

The chain is built from TRBV7-3 and TRBJ2-3, with TRBD1 identical over 8 bases. The CDR3 spans 15 residues. V shed 3 bases and J 4 bases; nucleotides not matched to a gene: 6. Per germline, CDR1 SGHTA and CDR2 FQGTGA. Here the CDR3 reads CASSLGRGLADTQYF. Written as DNA, the CDR3 is TGTGCCAGCAGCTTGGGCAGGGGGCTCGCAGATACGCAGTATTTT.

Only one count was recorded for this clone. The rearrangement joins TRBV5-1 to TRBJ2-7; weak D call: TRBD1 (7 bases). Trimming removed 0 bases from V and 2 bases from J, with 15 bases in between. This CDR3 region has 16 residues. Germline-derived CDR1 and CDR2 are SGHRS and YFSETQ. In DNA form, the CDR3 reads TGCGCCAGCAGCTTGGACGGAGGGGGCATCACCTACGAGCAGTACTTC. It yields the protein CASSLDGGGITYEQYF.

The chain couples TRBV6-1 to TRBJ1-5; no reliable D call. The CDR3 is 15 residues long. Germline V gives CDR1 MNHNS, CDR2 SASEGT. The V end lost 3 bases, the J end lost 4 bases, and 13 bases lay between the germline ends. The CDR3, as DNA: TGTGCCAGCAGTGATATGGCAAAGTGGAATCAGCCCCAGCATTTT. Encoded protein: CASSDMAKWNQPQHF.

The V and J genes are TRBV4-2 and TRBJ1-3; no clear D gene. Germline CDR1 and CDR2: LGHNA and YNFKEQ. This CDR3 has 17 residues. The V end lost 0 bases, the J end lost 1 base, and 13 bases lay between the germline ends. CDR3 sequence (DNA): TGTGCCAGCAGCCAAGATGTAGGAGCAGATTCTGGAAACACCATATATTTT. It is translated as CASSQDVGADSGNTIYF.

The V and J genes are TRBV7-8 and TRBJ2-5, with 9 bases matching TRBD1. The J call is uncertain, as TRBJ2-7 better fits the DNA end. This CDR3 spans 15 amino acids. Germline V gives CDR1 SGHVS, CDR2 FQNEAQ. DNA of the CDR3: TGTGCCAGCAGCTCCCGGACAGGGGCCCTTTACGAGCAGTACTTC. This gives the protein CASSSRTGALYEQYF.

The rearrangement uses TRBV7-2 and TRBJ2-3; the D gene is possibly TRBD2 (6 bases). Per germline, CDR1 SGHTA and CDR2 FQGNSA. The CDR3 totals 15 residues. Trimming took off 2 bases at V and 5 bases at J, with 14 bases between the two ends. The CDR3 DNA reads TGTGCCAGCAGCTTAAGGACATGGGGACTAGATACGCAGTATTTT. This gives the protein CASSLRTWGLDTQYF.

The chain employs TRBV4-2 and TRBJ1-2; 8 bases fit TRBD1. Germline CDR1 and CDR2: LGHNA and YNFKEQ. The CDR3 has 16 residues. Trimming removed 0 bases from V and 8 bases from J; junction bases left unmatched: 11. Here the CDR3 DNA reads TGTGCCAGCAGCCAAGATCGCGGAGACAGGGGTGGAGGCTACACCTTC. Its translation is CASSQDRGDRGGGYTF.

The V gene is TRBV27, the J gene TRBJ2-1; TRBD1 agrees at 7 bases. The V gene end was trimmed by 2 bases and the J gene end by 5 bases; junction bases not matched to a gene: 6. CDR3 length: 15 amino acids. Germline-derived CDR1 and CDR2 are MNHEY and SMNVEV (reference sequence). CDR3 in DNA: TGTGCCAGCAGTTTAGACAGGGTGACGAACAATGAGCAGTTCTTC. Encoded protein: CASSLDRVTNNEQFF.